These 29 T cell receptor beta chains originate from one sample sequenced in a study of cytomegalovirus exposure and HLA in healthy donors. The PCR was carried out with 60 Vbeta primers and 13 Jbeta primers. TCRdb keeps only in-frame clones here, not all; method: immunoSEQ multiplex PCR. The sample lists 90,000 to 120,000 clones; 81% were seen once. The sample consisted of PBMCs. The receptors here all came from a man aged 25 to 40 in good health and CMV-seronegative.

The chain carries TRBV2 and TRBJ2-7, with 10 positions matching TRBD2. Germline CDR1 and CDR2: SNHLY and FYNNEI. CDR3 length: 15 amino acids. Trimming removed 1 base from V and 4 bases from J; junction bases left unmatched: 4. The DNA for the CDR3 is TGTGCCAGCAGTGAAGTGGGAGCGGGAGGGTACGAGCAGTACTTC. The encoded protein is CASSEVGAGGYEQYF.

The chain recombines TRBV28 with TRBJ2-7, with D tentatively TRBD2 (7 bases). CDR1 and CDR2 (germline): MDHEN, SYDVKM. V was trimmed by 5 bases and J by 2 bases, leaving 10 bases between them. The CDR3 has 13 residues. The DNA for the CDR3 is TGTGCCAGCAGTCGGCGGGGGCCCTACGAGCAGTACTTC. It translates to CASSRRGPYEQYF.

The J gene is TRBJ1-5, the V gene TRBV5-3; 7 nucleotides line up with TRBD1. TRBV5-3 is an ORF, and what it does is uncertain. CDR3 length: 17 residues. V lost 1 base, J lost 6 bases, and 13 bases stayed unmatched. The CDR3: CARSLSSPTGASQPQHF. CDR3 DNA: TGTGCCAGAAGCTTGTCGTCGCCCACAGGGGCCAGTCAGCCCCAGCATTTT.

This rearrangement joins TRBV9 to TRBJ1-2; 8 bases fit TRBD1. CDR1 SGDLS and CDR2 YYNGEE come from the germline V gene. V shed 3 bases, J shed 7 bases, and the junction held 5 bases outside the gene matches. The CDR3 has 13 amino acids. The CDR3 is CASSAIDRGGYTF. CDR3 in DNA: TGTGCCAGCAGCGCAATCGACAGGGGTGGCTACACCTTC.

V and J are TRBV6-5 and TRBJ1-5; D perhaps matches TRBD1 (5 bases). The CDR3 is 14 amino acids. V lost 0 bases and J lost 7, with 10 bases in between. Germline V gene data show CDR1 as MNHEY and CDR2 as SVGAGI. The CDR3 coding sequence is TGTGCCAGCAGTTACTCGGGGGGAGGGCAGCCCCAGCATTTT. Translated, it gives CASSYSGGGQPQHF.

The CDR3 DNA reads as TGTGCCAGCAGCCCCCAGGGGGGACTAGGTTTATACGAGCAGTACTTC. This gives the protein CASSPQGGLGLYEQYF. The V call is TRBV11-2, the J call TRBJ2-7; possible D gene TRBD2, 8 bases. V lost 5 bases and J lost 4, with 21 bases in between. Looked up from germline, CDR1 is SGHAT and CDR2 is FQNNGV. The CDR3 runs to 16 residues. Filled out from reference TRBV11-2 and TRBJ2-7, the complete variable domain reads EAGVAQSPRYKIIEKRQSVAFWCNPISGHATLYWYQQILGQGPKLLIQFQNNGVVDDSQLPKDRFSAERLKGVDSTLKIQPAKLEDSAVYLCASSPQGGLGLYEQYFGPGTRLTVT.

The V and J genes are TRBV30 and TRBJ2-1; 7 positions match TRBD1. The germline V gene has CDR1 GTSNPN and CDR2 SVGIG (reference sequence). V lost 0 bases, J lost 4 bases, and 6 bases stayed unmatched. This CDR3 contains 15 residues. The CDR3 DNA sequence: TGTGCCTGGAGTGTACTAGGGGGCCCGTACAATGAGCAGTTCTTC. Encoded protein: CAWSVLGGPYNEQFF. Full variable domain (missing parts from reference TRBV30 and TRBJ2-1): SQTIHQWPATLVQPVGSPLSLECTVEGTSNPNLYWYRQAAGRGLQLLFYSVGIGQISSEVPQNLSASRPQDRQFILSSKKLLLSDSGFYLCAWSVLGGPYNEQFFGPGTRLTVL.

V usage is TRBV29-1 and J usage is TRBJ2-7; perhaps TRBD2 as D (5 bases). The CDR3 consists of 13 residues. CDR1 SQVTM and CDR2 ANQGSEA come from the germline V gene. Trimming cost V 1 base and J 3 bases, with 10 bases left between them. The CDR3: CSVEGGYFYEQYF. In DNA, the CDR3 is TGCAGCGTTGAAGGCGGGTACTTCTACGAGCAGTACTTC.

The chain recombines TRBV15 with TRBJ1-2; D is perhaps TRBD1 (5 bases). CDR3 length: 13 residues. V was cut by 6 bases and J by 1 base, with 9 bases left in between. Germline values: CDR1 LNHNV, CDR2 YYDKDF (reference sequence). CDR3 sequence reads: CATRSQGNYGYTF. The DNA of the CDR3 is TGTGCCACCAGATCGCAGGGTAACTATGGCTACACCTTC.

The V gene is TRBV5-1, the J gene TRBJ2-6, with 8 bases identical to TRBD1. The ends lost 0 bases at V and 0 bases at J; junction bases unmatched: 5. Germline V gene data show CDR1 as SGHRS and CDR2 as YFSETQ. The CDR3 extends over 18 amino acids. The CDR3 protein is CASSLGVRGPSGANVLTF. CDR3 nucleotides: TGCGCCAGCAGCTTGGGGGTCAGGGGGCCCTCTGGGGCCAACGTCCTGACTTTC.

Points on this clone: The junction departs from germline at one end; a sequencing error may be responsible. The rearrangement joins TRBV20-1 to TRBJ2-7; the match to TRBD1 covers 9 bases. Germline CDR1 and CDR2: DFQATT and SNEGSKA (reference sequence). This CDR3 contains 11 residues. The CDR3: CSARSTGGMDF. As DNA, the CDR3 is TGCAGTGCTAGATCTACAGGGGGCATGGACTTC.

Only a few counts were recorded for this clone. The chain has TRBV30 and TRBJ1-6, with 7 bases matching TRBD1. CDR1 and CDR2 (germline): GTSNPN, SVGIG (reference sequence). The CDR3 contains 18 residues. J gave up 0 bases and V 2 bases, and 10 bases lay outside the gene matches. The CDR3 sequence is CAWSPRGTANSYNSPLHF. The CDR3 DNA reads TGTGCCTGGAGTCCCCGCGGGACAGCAAACTCCTATAATTCACCCCTCCACTTT.

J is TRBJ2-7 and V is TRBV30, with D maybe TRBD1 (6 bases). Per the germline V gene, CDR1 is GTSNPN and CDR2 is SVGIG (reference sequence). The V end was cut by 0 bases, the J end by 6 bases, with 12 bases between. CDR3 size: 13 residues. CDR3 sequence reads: CAWSVQGATEQYF. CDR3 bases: TGTGCCTGGAGTGTACAGGGCGCCACCGAGCAGTACTTC.

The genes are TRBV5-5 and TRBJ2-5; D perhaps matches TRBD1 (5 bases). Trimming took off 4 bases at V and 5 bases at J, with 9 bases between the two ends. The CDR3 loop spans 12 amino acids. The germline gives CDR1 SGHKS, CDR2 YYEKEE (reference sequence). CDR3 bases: TGTGCCAGCAGCGAAGGGGCTGAGACCCAGTACTTC. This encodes CASSEGAETQYF. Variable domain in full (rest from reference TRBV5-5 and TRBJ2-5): DAGVTQSPTHLIKTRGQQVTLRCSPISGHKSVSWYQQVLGQGPQFIFQYYEKEERGRGNFPDRFSARQFPNYSSELNVNALLLGDSALYLCASSEGAETQYFGPGTRLLVL.

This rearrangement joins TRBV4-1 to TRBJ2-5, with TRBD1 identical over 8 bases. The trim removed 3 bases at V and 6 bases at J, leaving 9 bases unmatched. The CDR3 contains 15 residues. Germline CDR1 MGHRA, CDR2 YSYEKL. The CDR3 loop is CASSQADRGSKTQYF. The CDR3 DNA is TGCGCCAGCAGCCAGGCCGACAGGGGCAGTAAGACCCAGTACTTC.

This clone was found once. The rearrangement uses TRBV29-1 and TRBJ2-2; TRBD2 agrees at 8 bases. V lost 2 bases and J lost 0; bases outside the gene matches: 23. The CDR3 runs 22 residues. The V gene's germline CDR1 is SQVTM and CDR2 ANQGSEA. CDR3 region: CSVEWGSAGGRSRFTNTGELFF. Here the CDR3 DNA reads TGCAGCGTTGAATGGGGTTCTGCGGGGGGCCGCAGTCGATTTACGAACACCGGGGAGCTGTTTTTT.

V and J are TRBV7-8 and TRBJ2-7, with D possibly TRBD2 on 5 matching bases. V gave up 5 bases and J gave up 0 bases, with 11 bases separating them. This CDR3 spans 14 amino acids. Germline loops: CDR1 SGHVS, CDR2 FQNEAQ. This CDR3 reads CASSPLLVSYEQYF. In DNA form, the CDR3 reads TGTGCCAGCAGCCCCCTACTAGTCTCCTACGAGCAGTACTTC.

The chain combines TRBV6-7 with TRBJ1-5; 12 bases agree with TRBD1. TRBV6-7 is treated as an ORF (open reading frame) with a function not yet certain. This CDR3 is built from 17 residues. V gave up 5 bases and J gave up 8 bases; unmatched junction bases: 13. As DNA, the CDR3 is TGTGCCAGCAGTAAACCTCCGGGACAGGGGGCCGAGAAGCCCCAGCATTTT. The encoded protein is CASSKPPGQGAEKPQHF.

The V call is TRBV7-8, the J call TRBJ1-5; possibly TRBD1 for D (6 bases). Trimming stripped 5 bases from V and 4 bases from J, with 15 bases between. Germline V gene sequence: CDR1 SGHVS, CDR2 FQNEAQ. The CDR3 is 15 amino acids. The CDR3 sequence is CASSIDRLGNQPQHF. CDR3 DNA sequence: TGTGCCAGCAGCATAGACAGGCTGGGGAATCAGCCCCAGCATTTT.

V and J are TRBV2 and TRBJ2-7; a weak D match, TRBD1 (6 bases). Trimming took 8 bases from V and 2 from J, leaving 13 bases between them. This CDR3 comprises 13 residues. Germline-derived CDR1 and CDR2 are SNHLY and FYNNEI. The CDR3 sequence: CASFSSGAYEQYF. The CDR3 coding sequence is TGTGCCAGCTTTTCGTCAGGGGCCTACGAGCAGTACTTC.

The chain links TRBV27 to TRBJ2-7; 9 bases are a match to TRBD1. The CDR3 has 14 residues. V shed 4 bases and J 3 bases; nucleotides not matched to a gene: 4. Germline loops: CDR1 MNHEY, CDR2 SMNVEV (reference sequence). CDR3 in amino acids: CASSSGTGNYEQYF. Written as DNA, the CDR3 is TGTGCCAGCAGTTCCGGGACAGGGAACTACGAGCAGTACTTC.

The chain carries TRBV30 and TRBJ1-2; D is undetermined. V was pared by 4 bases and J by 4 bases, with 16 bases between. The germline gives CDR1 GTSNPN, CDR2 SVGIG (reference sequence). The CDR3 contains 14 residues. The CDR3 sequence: CAWTKSPSGYGYTF. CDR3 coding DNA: TGTGCCTGGACCAAATCCCCCAGTGGCTATGGCTACACCTTC.

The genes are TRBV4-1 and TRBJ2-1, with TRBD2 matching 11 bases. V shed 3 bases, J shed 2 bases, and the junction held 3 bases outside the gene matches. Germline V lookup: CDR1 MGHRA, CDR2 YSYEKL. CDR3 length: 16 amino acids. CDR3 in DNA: TGCGCCAGCAGCCACCTAGCGGGAGGACCCTACAATGAGCAGTTCTTC. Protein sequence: CASSHLAGGPYNEQFF.

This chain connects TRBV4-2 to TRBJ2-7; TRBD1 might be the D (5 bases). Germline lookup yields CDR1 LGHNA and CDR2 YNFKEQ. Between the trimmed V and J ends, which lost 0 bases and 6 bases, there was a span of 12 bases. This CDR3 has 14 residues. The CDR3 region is CASSQEGVIGEQYF. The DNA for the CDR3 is TGTGCCAGCAGCCAAGAAGGGGTTATCGGCGAGCAGTACTTC.

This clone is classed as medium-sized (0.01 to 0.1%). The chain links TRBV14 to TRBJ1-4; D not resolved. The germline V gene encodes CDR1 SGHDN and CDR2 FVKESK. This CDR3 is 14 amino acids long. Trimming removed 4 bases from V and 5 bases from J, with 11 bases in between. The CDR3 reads CASSPHGGNEKLFF. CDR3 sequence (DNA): TGTGCCAGCAGCCCACACGGCGGGAATGAAAAACTGTTTTTT. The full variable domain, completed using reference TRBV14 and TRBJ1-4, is EAGVTQFPSHSVIEKGQTVTLRCDPISGHDNLYWYRRVMGKEIKFLLHFVKESKQDESGMPNNRFLAERTGGTYSTLKVQPAELEDSGVYFCASSPHGGNEKLFFGSGTQLSVL.

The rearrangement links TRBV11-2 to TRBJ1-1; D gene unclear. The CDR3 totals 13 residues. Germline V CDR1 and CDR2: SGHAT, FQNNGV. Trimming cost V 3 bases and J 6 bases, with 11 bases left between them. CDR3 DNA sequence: TGTGCCAGCAGCTTCGCGGTAAAGGCTGAAGCTTTCTTT. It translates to CASSFAVKAEAFF.

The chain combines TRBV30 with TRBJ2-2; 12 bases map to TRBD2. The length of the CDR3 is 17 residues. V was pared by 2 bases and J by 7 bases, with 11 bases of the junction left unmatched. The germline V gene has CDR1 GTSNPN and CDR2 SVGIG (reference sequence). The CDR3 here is CAWSPLGLAGMSGELFF. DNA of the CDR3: TGTGCCTGGAGTCCCCTTGGACTAGCGGGGATGAGCGGGGAGCTGTTTTTT. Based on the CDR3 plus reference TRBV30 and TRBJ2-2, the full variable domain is SQTIHQWPATLVQPVGSPLSLECTVEGTSNPNLYWYRQAAGRGLQLLFYSVGIGQISSEVPQNLSASRPQDRQFILSSKKLLLSDSGFYLCAWSPLGLAGMSGELFFGEGSRLTVL.

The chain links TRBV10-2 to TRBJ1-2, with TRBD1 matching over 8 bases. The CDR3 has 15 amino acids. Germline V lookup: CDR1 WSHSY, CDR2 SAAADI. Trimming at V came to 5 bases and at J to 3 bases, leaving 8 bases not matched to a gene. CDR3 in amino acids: CASSNLPTGDYGYTF. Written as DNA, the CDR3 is TGCGCCAGCAGTAACCTTCCGACAGGGGACTATGGCTACACCTTC.

The CDR3 sequence is CATSPNFGADTQYF. The DNA for the CDR3 is TGTGCCACCAGCCCCAATTTCGGTGCGGATACGCAGTATTTT. V and J are TRBV15 and TRBJ2-3; D unresolved. V lost 5 bases and J 6 bases, leaving 15 bases between the germline ends. The CDR3 is made up of 14 amino acids. The germline CDR1 and CDR2 sequences are LNHNV and YYDKDF (reference sequence).